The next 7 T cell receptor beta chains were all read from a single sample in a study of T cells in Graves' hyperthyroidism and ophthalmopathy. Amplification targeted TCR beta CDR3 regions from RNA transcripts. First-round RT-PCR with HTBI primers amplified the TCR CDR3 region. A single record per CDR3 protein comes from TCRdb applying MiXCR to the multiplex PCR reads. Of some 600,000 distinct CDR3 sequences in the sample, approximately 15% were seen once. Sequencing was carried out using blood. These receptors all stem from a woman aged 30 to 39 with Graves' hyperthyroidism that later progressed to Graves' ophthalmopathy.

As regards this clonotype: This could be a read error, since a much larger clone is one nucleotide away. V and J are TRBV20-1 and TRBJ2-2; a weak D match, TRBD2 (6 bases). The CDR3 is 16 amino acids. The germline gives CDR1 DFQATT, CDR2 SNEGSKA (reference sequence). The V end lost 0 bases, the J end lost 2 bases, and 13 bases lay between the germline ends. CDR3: CSARELTGENTGELFF. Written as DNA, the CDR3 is TGCAGTGCTAGAGAACTAACGGGAGAAAACACCGGGGAGCTGTTTTTT.

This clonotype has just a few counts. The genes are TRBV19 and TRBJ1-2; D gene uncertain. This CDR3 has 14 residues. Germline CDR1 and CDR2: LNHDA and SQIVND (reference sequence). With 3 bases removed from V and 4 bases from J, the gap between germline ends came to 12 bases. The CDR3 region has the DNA TGTGCCAGTAGTATGAGGGCCTTTAGCTATGGCTACACCTTC. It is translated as CASSMRAFSYGYTF.

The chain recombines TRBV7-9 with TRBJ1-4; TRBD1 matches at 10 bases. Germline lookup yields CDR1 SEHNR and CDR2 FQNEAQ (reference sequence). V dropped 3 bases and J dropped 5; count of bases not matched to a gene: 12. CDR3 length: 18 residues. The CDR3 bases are TGTGCCAGCAGCTTTCCTACGACAGGGGGCATTGAGAATGAAAAACTGTTTTTT. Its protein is CASSFPTTGGIENEKLFF.

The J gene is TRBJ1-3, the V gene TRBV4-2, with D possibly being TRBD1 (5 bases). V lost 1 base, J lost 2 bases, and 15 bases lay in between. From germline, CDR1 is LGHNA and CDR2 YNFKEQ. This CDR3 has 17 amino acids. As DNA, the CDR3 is TGTGCCAGCAGCCAAGTCAGTGGGGGATCTACTGGAAACACCATATATTTT. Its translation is CASSQVSGGSTGNTIYF.

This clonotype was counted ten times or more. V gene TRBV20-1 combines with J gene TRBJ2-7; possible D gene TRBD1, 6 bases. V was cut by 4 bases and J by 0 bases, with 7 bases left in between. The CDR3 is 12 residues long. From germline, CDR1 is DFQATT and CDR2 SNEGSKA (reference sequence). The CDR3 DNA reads TGCAGTGCTAAGGACAGCTCCTACGAGCAGTACTTC. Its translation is CSAKDSSYEQYF.

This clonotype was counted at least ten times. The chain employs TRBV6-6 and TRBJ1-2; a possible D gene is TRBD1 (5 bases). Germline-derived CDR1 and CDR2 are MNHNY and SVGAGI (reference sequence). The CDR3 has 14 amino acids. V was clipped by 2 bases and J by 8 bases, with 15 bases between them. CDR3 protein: CASSYGGGSEGYTF. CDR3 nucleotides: TGTGCCAGCAGTTACGGTGGGGGGAGTGAGGGCTACACCTTC.

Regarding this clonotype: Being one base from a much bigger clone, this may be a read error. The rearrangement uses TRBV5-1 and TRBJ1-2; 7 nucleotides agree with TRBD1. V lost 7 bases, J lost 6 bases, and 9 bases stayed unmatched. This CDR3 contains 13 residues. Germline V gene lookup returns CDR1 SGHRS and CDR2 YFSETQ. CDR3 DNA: TGCGCCAGCGCCGGGACAGAGATCCATGGCTACACCTTC. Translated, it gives CASAGTEIHGYTF.